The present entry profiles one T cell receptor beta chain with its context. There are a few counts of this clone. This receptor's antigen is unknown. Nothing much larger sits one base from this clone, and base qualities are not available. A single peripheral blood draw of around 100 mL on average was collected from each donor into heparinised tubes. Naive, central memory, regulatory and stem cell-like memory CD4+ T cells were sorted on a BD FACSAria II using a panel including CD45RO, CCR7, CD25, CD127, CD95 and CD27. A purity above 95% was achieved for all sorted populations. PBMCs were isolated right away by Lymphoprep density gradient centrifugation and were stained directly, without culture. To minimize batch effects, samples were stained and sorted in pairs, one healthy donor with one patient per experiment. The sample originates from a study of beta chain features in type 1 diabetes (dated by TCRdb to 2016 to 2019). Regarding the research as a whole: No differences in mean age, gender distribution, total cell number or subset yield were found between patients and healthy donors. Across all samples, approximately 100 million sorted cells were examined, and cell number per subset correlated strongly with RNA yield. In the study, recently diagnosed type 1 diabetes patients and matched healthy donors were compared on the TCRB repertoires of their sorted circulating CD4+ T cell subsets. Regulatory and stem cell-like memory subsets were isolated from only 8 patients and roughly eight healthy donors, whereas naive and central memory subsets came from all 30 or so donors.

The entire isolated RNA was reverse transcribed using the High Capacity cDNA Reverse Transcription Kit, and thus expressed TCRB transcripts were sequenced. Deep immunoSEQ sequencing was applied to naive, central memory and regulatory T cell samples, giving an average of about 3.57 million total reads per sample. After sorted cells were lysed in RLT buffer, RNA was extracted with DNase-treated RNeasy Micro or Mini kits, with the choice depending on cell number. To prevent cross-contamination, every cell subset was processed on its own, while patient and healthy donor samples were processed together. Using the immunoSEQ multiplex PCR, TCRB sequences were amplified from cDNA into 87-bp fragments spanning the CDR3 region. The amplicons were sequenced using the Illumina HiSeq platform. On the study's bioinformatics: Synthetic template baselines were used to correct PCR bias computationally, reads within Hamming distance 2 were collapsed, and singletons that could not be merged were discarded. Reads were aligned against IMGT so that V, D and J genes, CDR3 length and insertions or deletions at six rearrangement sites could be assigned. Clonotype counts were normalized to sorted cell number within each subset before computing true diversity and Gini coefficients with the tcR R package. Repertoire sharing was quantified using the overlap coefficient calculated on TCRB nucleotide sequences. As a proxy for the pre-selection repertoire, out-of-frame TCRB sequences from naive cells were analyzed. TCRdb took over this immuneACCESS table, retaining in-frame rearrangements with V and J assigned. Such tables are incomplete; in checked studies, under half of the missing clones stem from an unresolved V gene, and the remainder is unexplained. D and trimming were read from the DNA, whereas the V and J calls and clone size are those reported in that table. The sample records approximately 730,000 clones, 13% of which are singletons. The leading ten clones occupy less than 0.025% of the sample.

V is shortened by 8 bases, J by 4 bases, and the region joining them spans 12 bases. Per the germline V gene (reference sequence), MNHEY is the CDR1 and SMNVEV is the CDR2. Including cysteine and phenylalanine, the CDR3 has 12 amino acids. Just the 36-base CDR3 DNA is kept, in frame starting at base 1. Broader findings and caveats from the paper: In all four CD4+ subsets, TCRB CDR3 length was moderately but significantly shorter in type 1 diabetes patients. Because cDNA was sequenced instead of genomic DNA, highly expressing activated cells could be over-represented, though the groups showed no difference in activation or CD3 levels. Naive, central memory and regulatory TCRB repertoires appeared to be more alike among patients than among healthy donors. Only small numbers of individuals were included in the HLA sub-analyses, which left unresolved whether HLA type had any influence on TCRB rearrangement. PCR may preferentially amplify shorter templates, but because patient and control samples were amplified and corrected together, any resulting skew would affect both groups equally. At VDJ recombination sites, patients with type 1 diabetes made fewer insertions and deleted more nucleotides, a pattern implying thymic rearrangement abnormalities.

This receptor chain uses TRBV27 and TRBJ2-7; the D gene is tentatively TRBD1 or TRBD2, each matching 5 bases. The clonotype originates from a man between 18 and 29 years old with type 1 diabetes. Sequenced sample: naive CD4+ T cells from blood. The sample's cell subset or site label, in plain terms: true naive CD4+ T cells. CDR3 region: CASGTSLYEQYF. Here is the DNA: TGTGCCAGCGGGACCTCTTTATACGAGCAGTACTTC.